The present T cell receptor beta chain was sequenced within a study of cytomegalovirus exposure and HLA in healthy donors. The PCR employed 60 Vbeta primers together with 13 Jbeta primers. The data were produced by immunoSEQ multiplex PCR, yet TCRdb's version contains in-frame clones alone and is incomplete. The sample holds 200,000 to 250,000 clones, about four fifths seen once. The source is a woman aged 40 to 50 in good health and CMV-seropositive. Sample: PBMCs.

The CDR3 spells CASSPPNNLLRAFF. The CDR3 bases are TGTGCCAGCTCACCACCGAATAATCTCCTGAGAGCTTTCTTT. This chain joins TRBV18 and TRBJ1-1, with unresolved D. Deletions cut 0 bases from V and 10 bases from J, with 15 bases between. Germline loops: CDR1 KGHSH, CDR2 LQKENI. The CDR3 has 14 residues.